This TCR beta chain stems from a study of T cell changes during pregnancy in multiple sclerosis. The CDR3 is 18 amino acids. The germline V gene has CDR1 SGHRS and CDR2 YFSETQ. The junction had 6 bases not matched to a gene; V was cut back by 0 bases and J by 0 bases. The assay was immunoSEQ multiplex PCR, and TCRdb's table has in-frame clones only and misses some. The sample shows tens of thousands of clones, 89% of them seen only once. The sequenced sample was CD4+ T cells from peripheral blood mononuclear cells, obtained in the first trimester of pregnancy. This rearrangement joins TRBV5-1 to TRBJ2-3; 11 nucleotides agree with TRBD2. This sequence originates from a female donor with multiple sclerosis, enrolled in a pregnancy study. CDR3 residues: CASSLASGRITSTDTQYF. The CDR3 DNA follows: TGCGCCAGCAGCTTGGCTAGCGGGAGGATCACTAGCACAGATACGCAGTATTTT.